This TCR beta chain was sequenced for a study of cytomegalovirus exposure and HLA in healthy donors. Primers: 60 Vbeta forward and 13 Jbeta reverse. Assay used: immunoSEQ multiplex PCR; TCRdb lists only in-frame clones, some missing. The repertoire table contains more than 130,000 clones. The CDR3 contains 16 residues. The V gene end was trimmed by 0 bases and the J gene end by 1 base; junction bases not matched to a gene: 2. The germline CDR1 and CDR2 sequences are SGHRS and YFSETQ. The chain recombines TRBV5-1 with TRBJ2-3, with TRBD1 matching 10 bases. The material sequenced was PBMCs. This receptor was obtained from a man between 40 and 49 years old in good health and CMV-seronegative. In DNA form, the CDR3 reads TGCGCCAGCAGCTTGGGAGGGACAGGGGGCACAGATACGCAGTATTTT. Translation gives CASSLGGTGGTDTQYF.